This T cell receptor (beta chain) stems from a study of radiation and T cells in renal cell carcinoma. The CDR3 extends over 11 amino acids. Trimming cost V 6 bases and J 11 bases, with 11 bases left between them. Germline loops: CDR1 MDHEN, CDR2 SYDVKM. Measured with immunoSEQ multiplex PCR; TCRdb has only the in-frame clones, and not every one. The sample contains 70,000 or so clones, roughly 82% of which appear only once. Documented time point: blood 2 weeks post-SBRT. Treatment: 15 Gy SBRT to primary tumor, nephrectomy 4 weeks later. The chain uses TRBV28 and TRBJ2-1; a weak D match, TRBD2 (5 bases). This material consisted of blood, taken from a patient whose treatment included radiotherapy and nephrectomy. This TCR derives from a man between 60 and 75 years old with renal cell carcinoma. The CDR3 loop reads CASRMDWKQFF. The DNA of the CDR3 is TGTGCCAGCAGGATGGACTGGAAGCAGTTCTTC.